One TCR beta chain is described in this entry. This sample was taken from a study of shared clonotypes between healthy human individuals. CDR1 and CDR2 from the germline V gene are SGHRS and YFSETQ. The length of the CDR3 is 16 residues. The J segment lost 0 bases and the V segment lost 2 bases, leaving 1 base of the junction unmatched. Libraries were prepared by immunoSEQ multiplex PCR; TCRdb keeps only in-frame clonotypes and omits some of them. The sample yields 780,000 or so clones, 72% seen once. Material for sequencing was memory CD4+ T cells sorted from blood. The subset here: CD45RA-negative fraction. The sequence came from a woman aged 25 to 39 in good health. This chain uses TRBV5-1 with TRBJ2-2; TRBD1 aligns across 10 bases. The CDR3 nucleotides read TGCGCCAGCAGCTTCGGACAGGGGGCGAACACCGGGGAGCTGTTTTTT. It is translated as CASSFGQGANTGELFF.